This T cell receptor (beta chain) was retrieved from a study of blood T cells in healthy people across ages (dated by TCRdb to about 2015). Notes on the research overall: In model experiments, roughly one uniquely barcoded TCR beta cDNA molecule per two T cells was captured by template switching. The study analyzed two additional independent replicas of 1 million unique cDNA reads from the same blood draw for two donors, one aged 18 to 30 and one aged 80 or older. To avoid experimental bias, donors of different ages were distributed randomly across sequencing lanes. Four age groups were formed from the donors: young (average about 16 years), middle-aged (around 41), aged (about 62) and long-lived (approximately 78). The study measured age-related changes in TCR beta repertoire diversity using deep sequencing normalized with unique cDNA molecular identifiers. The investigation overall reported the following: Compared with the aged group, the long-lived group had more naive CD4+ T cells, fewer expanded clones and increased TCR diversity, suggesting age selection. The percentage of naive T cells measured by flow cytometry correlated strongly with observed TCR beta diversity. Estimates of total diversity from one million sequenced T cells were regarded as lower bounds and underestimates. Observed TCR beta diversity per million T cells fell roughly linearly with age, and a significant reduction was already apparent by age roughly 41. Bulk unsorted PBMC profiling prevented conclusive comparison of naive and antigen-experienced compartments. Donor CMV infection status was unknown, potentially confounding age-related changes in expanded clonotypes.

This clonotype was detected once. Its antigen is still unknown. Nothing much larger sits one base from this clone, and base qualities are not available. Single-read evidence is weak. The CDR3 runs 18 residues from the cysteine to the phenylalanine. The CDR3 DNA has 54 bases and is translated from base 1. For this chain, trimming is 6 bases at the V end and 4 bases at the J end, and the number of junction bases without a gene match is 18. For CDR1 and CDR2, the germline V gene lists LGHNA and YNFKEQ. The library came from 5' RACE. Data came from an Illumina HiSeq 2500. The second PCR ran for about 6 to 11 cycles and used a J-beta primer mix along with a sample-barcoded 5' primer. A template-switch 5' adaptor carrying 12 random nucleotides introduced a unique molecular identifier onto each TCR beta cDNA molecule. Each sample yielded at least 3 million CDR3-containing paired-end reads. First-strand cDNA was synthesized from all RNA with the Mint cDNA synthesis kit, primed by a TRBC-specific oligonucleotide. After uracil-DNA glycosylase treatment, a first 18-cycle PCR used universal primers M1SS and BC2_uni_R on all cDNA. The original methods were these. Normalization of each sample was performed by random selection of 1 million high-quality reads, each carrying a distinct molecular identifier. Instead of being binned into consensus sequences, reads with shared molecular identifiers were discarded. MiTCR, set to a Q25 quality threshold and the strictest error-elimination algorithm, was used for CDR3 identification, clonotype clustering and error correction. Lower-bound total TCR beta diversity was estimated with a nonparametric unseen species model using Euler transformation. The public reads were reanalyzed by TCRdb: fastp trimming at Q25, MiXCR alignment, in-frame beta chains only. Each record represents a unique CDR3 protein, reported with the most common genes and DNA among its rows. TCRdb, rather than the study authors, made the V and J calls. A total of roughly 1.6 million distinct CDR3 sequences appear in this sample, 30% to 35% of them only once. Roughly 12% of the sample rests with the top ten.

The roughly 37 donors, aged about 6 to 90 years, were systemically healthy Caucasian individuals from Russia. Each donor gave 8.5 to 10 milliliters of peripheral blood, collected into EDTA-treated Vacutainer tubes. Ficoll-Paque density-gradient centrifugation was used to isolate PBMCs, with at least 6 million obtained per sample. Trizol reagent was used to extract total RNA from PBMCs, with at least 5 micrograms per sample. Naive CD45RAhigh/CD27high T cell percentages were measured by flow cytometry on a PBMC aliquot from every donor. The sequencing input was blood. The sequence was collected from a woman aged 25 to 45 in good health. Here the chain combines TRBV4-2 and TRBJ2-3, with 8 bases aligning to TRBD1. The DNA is TGTGCCAGCAGTCGCGATACTAAGACAGGGGCCAAGTCAGATACGCAGTATTTT. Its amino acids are CASSRDTKTGAKSDTQYF.